The 29 T cell receptor beta chains below come from one sample, sequenced in a study of Ad26.COV2.S vaccination and SARS-CoV-2 variants. Treatment denoted: roughly 18 received Ad26.COV2.S at low or high dose, single or two shots; about 5 received placebo; per-sample allocation not given. Samples analyzed were those drawn on day 63 after the first vaccine or placebo injection. Clones were sequenced by immunoSEQ multiplex PCR, and TCRdb holds only the in-frame ones, with some missing. Among 440,000 or so clones listed, 90% were seen once. The sample consisted of peripheral blood, taken in a trial of Ad26.COV2.S vaccine versus placebo. All receptors come from a person between 18 and 59 years old who received the Ad26.COV2.S COVID-19 vaccine or a placebo.

This CDR3 is CASSSSYSNQPQHF. The CDR3 DNA sequence: TGTGCCAGCAGTTCCTCTTATAGCAATCAGCCCCAGCATTTT. The chain joins TRBV6-2 or TRBV6-3 to TRBJ1-5; D call uncertain. V dropped 4 bases and J dropped 0 bases, with 7 bases sitting between them. Germline lookup yields CDR1 MNHEY and CDR2 SVGEGT. The CDR3 loop spans 14 amino acids.

J is TRBJ1-5 and V is TRBV7-2; D may be TRBD1 (6 bases). The V gene's germline CDR1 is SGHTA and CDR2 FQGNSA. The CDR3 is 16 residues long. V gave up 1 base and J gave up 0 bases, with 10 bases separating them. CDR3 amino acids: CASSLDGTISNQPQHF. CDR3 coding DNA: TGTGCCAGCAGCTTAGACGGGACAATTAGCAATCAGCCCCAGCATTTT.

The V and J genes are TRBV7-8 and TRBJ2-2; D may correspond to TRBD1 or TRBD2 (6 bases each). With 6 bases removed from V and 0 bases from J, the gap between germline ends came to 17 bases. The germline V gene has CDR1 SGHVS and CDR2 FQNEAQ. This CDR3 is 17 amino acids long. The CDR3 bases are TGTGCCAGCAGGTCTGCTCTTAGGGGGGCGAACACCGGGGAGCTGTTTTTT. Protein product: CASRSALRGANTGELFF.

This clone has a handful of counts. The genes are TRBV2 and TRBJ2-2; 9 nucleotides agree with TRBD1. CDR1 is SNHLY and CDR2 is FYNNEI in the germline V gene. CDR3 length equals 13 residues. V was pared by 10 bases and J by 6 bases, with 6 bases of the junction left unmatched. The CDR3 DNA sequence: TGTGCCACCCAACAGGGGGCGGCCGGGGAGCTGTTTTTT. Translation gives CATQQGAAGELFF.

The chain combines TRBV18 with TRBJ2-1; D is undetermined. This CDR3 region has 13 residues. Germline V gene lookup returns CDR1 KGHSH and CDR2 LQKENI. V lost 6 bases and J lost 5, with 11 bases in between. The DNA for the CDR3 is TGTGCCAGCTCGCCCGAGAGGAACAATGAGCAGTTCTTC. Translation: CASSPERNNEQFF.

This clone is a singleton in its sample. J is TRBJ2-7 and V is TRBV18; tentative D call: TRBD2 (5 bases). Germline lookup yields CDR1 KGHSH and CDR2 LQKENI. Trimming stripped 4 bases from V and 4 bases from J, with 17 bases between. The CDR3 loop spans 15 amino acids. CDR3 sequence reads: CASSRESGPPYEQYF. Written as DNA, the CDR3 is TGTGCCAGCTCACGGGAGAGCGGACCCCCGTACGAGCAGTACTTC.

V and J are TRBV11-1 and TRBJ2-7, with TRBD2 identical over 8 bases. V gave up 0 bases and J gave up 6 bases; unmatched junction bases: 13. The length of the CDR3 is 17 residues. From germline, CDR1 is SGHAT and CDR2 FQDESV (reference sequence). In nucleotides, the CDR3 is TGTGCCAGCAGCTTAGCCTTTAGCGGGAAAGCGTCCGGCGAGCAGTACTTC. It codes for CASSLAFSGKASGEQYF.

This clone has just one count. This chain links TRBV19 with TRBJ1-2, with TRBD1 matching over 7 bases. The CDR3 extends over 16 amino acids. Germline V gene data show CDR1 as LNHDA and CDR2 as SQIVND (reference sequence). V gave up 3 bases and J gave up 0 bases; unmatched junction bases: 7. Here the CDR3 reads CASSMRRGPSNYGYTF. As DNA, the CDR3 is TGTGCCAGTAGTATGAGGAGGGGGCCATCTAACTATGGCTACACCTTC.

V usage is TRBV6-5 and J usage is TRBJ1-5; 7 nucleotides agree with TRBD1. The junction had 8 bases not matched to a gene; V was cut back by 8 bases and J by 1 base. CDR3 length equals 15 residues. Germline assignment: CDR1 MNHEY and CDR2 SVGAGI. The CDR3 loop reads CASVEGAWSNQPQHF. The CDR3 DNA sequence: TGTGCCAGCGTGGAGGGGGCTTGGAGCAATCAGCCCCAGCATTTT.

The genes are TRBV4-1 and TRBJ1-2; 7 nucleotides align to TRBD1. Germline trimming cut 4 bases from V and 4 bases from J; bases unmatched to any gene: 21. Looked up from germline, CDR1 is MGHRA and CDR2 is YSYEKL. The CDR3 is 19 amino acids. As DNA, the CDR3 is TGCGCCAGCAGCCCTCCGCCGGGGACAGCTCAAAACTTCATCTATGGCTACACCTTC. Protein product: CASSPPPGTAQNFIYGYTF.

This chain uses TRBV2 with TRBJ1-3, with 11 bases fitting TRBD1. Germline loops: CDR1 SNHLY, CDR2 FYNNEI. J lost 0 bases, V lost 7 bases, and 5 bases had no gene match. The CDR3 runs to 16 residues. The DNA for the CDR3 is TGTGCCAGCACTACGGGACAGGGGGGCTCTGGAAACACCATATATTTT. Protein: CASTTGQGGSGNTIYF. The full variable domain, with the rest looked up from reference TRBV2 and TRBJ1-3, is EPEVTQTPSHQVTQMGQEVILRCVPISNHLYFYWYRQILGQKVEFLVSFYNNEISEKSEIFDDQFSVERPDGSNFTLKIRSTKLEDSAMYFCASTTGQGGSGNTIYFGEGSWLTVV.

The CDR3 sequence: CASSEPGGYEQYF. CDR3 DNA: TGTGCCAGCAGTGAACCAGGGGGTTACGAGCAGTACTTC. The chain combines TRBV6-1 with TRBJ2-7; 7 bases agree with TRBD1. Unmatched junction bases numbered 2, after V lost 2 bases and J lost 4 bases. The length of the CDR3 is 13 residues. The germline CDR1 and CDR2 sequences are MNHNS and SASEGT.

J is TRBJ2-3 and V is TRBV9; no clear D gene. The CDR3 covers 14 residues. Trimming removed 2 bases from V and 2 bases from J, with 9 bases in between. Germline V gene lookup returns CDR1 SGDLS and CDR2 YYNGEE. This chain's CDR3 is CASSVDEPTDTQYF. DNA for the CDR3: TGTGCCAGCAGCGTGGATGAACCCACAGATACGCAGTATTTT.

This clone was detected once. The chain employs TRBV5-1 and TRBJ1-1, with 7 nucleotides matching TRBD1. This CDR3 is 15 amino acids long. Germline assignment: CDR1 SGHRS and CDR2 YFSETQ. Trimming at V came to 0 bases and at J to 0 bases, leaving 2 bases not matched to a gene. The CDR3 nucleotides are TGCGCCAGCAGCTTGGGACAGGGAATGAACACTGAAGCTTTCTTT. It encodes CASSLGQGMNTEAFF.

The chain links TRBV7-6 to TRBJ2-7; 8 bases are a match to TRBD1. V was pared by 2 bases and J by 6 bases, with 18 bases of the junction left unmatched. There are 18 residues in the CDR3. The germline V gene has CDR1 SGHVS and CDR2 FNYEAQ. The CDR3 loop reads CASSLRPGGGVVLSEQYF. As DNA, the CDR3 is TGTGCCAGCAGCTTAAGGCCAGGGGGCGGGGTTGTATTAAGCGAGCAGTACTTC.

The CDR3 region is CASSLSGYSGNGGTDTQYF. The CDR3, as DNA: TGTGCCAGCAGTTTATCGGGATACAGCGGGAATGGGGGTACAGATACGCAGTATTTT. The chain couples TRBV27 to TRBJ2-3; 7 nucleotides match TRBD2. The CDR3 is 19 residues long. V trimming: 0 bases; J trimming: 3 bases; junction bases outside the gene matches: 15. Germline lookup yields CDR1 MNHEY and CDR2 SMNVEV (reference sequence).

The rearrangement joins TRBV9 to TRBJ2-3, with 9 bases matching TRBD2. The V gene end was trimmed by 0 bases and the J gene end by 4 bases; junction bases not matched to a gene: 6. In germline, CDR1 is SGDLS, CDR2 YYNGEE. The CDR3 covers 16 residues. Written as DNA, the CDR3 is TGTGCCAGCAGCGTAGGCGGCGGGAGGGCCTCAGATACGCAGTATTTT. It specifies CASSVGGGRASDTQYF.

V usage is TRBV28 and J usage is TRBJ2-7, with D unresolved. Germline CDR1 reads MDHEN; CDR2 reads SYDVKM. V was pared by 6 bases and J by 1 base, with 10 bases between. This CDR3 comprises 13 residues. In nucleotides, the CDR3 is TGTGCCAGCAGAACCGTCAAATCCTACGAGCAGTACTTC. Its translation is CASRTVKSYEQYF.

CDR3 bases: TGTGCCAGTAGTGCTGACGGGAGGAGCTCCTATAATTCACCCCTCCACTTT. Translation: CASSADGRSSYNSPLHF. The V gene is TRBV19, the J gene TRBJ1-6, with D unresolved. The germline gives CDR1 LNHDA, CDR2 SQIVND (reference sequence). The CDR3 totals 17 residues. Trimming removed 5 bases at V and 0 bases at J, with 14 bases between.

As concerns this clone: Within the sample, other DNA sequences also encode this same CDR3. The chain employs TRBV27 and TRBJ2-7; TRBD1 or TRBD2 may be the D gene (6 bases each). The CDR3 is 15 residues long. The ends were cut back, 0 bases at V and 3 bases at J, with 12 bases in the middle. The V gene's germline CDR1 is MNHEY and CDR2 SMNVEV (reference sequence). In nucleotides, the CDR3 is TGTGCCAGCAGTTTATCGCCGGAGGGGGGCTACGAGCAGTACTTC. Protein: CASSLSPEGGYEQYF.

The V and J genes are TRBV15 and TRBJ2-7; D is ambiguous. The V gene's germline CDR1 is LNHNV and CDR2 YYDKDF (reference sequence). V dropped 0 bases and J dropped 6 bases, with 15 bases sitting between them. This CDR3 is built from 15 residues. CDR3 sequence reads: CATSRDPPRLSEQYF. The DNA of the CDR3 is TGTGCCACCAGCAGAGATCCACCTAGGCTTAGCGAGCAGTACTTC.

The count of this clone is one. This rearrangement joins TRBV5-4 to TRBJ2-3, with D possibly being TRBD1 (6 bases). Germline V CDR1 and CDR2: SGHNT, YYREEE (reference sequence). The CDR3 contains 14 residues. The ends were cut back, 3 bases at V and 0 bases at J, with 8 bases in the middle. Written as DNA, the CDR3 is TGTGCCAGCAGCTCAACAGGGAGCACAGATACGCAGTATTTT. Translation gives CASSSTGSTDTQYF.

J is TRBJ2-1 and V is TRBV10-3; 14 bases align to TRBD2. The CDR3 covers 16 residues. Germline V gene sequence: CDR1 ENHRY, CDR2 SYGVKD. The ends lost 0 bases at V and 9 bases at J; junction bases unmatched: 4. CDR3: CAISESPGLAGVEQFF. The CDR3 DNA follows: TGTGCCATCAGTGAGTCTCCGGGACTAGCGGGAGTTGAGCAGTTCTTC.

This sequence joins TRBV28 and TRBJ1-5; weak D call: TRBD1 (6 bases). Germline V gives CDR1 MDHEN, CDR2 SYDVKM. The V and J ends lost 8 bases and 6 bases respectively, with 11 bases between them. The CDR3 extends over 12 amino acids. The CDR3 reads CASQAGVQPQHF. As DNA, the CDR3 is TGTGCCAGCCAAGCAGGGGTTCAGCCCCAGCATTTT.

The rearrangement uses TRBV24-1 and TRBJ1-3; D ambiguous. The CDR3 covers 13 residues. CDR1 is KGHDR and CDR2 is SFDVKD in the germline V gene. Trimming stripped 7 bases from V and 0 bases from J, with 6 bases between. CDR3 sequence: CATRDGSGNTIYF. The CDR3 DNA sequence: TGTGCCACCAGGGATGGCTCTGGAAACACCATATATTTT.

This chain uses TRBV19 with TRBJ1-1, with D unresolved. There are 13 residues in the CDR3. V shed 4 bases and J shed 6 bases, with 12 bases lying between them. Per germline, CDR1 LNHDA and CDR2 SQIVND (reference sequence). In DNA form, the CDR3 reads TGTGCCAGTAGTAAGGGTCTAAGGGCTGAAGCTTTCTTT. Translation gives CASSKGLRAEAFF.

The V call is TRBV7-9, the J call TRBJ2-7, with unresolved D. The CDR3 runs 15 residues. CDR1 and CDR2 from the germline V gene are SEHNR and FQNEAQ (reference sequence). Between the trimmed V and J ends, which lost 1 base and 5 bases, there was a span of 15 bases. The CDR3 region is CASSLVGQADHEQYF. The CDR3 DNA sequence: TGTGCCAGCAGCTTAGTTGGGCAGGCAGACCACGAGCAGTACTTC.

The V and J genes are TRBV6-2 or TRBV6-3 and TRBJ1-3; D may be TRBD1 (6 bases). CDR3 size: 15 residues. Trimming took off 4 bases at V and 0 bases at J, with 10 bases between the two ends. Germline values: CDR1 MNHEY, CDR2 SVGEGT. The CDR3: CASSSWDTSGNTIYF. The CDR3 nucleotides are TGTGCCAGCAGTTCATGGGACACCTCTGGAAACACCATATATTTT.

CDR3: CASSLGLSTDTQYF. Written as DNA, the CDR3 is TGCGCCAGCAGCTTGGGTCTCAGCACAGATACGCAGTATTTT. The chain combines TRBV5-1 with TRBJ2-3; no clear D gene. Between the trimmed V and J ends, which lost 0 bases and 0 bases, there was a span of 5 bases. The CDR3 is 14 amino acids. The germline gives CDR1 SGHRS, CDR2 YFSETQ.